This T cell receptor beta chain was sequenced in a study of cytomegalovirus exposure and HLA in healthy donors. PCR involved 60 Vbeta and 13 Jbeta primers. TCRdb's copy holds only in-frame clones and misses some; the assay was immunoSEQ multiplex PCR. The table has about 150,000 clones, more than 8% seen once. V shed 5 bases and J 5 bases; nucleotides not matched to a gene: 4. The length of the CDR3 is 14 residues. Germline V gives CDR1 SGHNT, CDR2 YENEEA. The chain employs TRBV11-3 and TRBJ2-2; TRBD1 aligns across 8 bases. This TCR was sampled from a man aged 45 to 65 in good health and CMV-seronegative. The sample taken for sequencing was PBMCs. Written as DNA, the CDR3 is TGTGCCAGCAGCCTCAGGGGGCGGACCGGGGAGCTGTTTTTT. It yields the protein CASSLRGRTGELFF.